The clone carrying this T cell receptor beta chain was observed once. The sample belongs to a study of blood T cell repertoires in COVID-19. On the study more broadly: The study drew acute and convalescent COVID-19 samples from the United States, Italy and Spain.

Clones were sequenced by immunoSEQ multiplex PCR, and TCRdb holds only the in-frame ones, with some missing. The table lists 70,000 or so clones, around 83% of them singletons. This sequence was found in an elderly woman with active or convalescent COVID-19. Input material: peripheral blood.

The CDR3 region is CASSVASGGGNDEQFF. CDR3 DNA: TGTGCCAGCAGCGTAGCTTCCGGGGGAGGGAATGATGAGCAGTTCTTC. J is TRBJ2-1 and V is TRBV9, with 7 nucleotides matching TRBD2. The CDR3 is made up of 16 amino acids. Germline V gene lookup returns CDR1 SGDLS and CDR2 YYNGEE. V lost 0 bases to trimming and J lost 8 bases; unmatched junction nucleotides: 11. The whole variable domain, remainder taken from reference TRBV9 and TRBJ2-1, is DSGVTQTPKHLITATGQRVTLRCSPRSGDLSVYWYQQSLDQGLQFLIQYYNGEERAKGNILERFSAQQFPDLHSELNLSSLELGDSALYFCASSVASGGGNDEQFFGPGTRLTVL.